A single sample gave rise to the 21 T cell receptor beta chains below, sequenced in a study of blood T cell repertoires in COVID-19. The data were produced by immunoSEQ multiplex PCR, yet TCRdb's version contains in-frame clones alone and is incomplete. Seen here are about 130,000 clones, 80% to 85% observed once, and the top ten hold approximately 1.5%. The sequenced material came from peripheral blood. The receptors shown here come from a man aged 55 to 70 with acute or convalescent COVID-19.

V is TRBV19 and J is TRBJ2-2, with TRBD2 matching over 11 bases. The ends lost 6 bases at V and 4 bases at J; junction bases unmatched: 19. The V gene's germline CDR1 is LNHDA and CDR2 SQIVND (reference sequence). The CDR3 has 20 amino acids. This CDR3 is CASRAKLAGGLMRGTGELFF. CDR3 DNA sequence: TGTGCCAGTAGGGCGAAGCTAGCGGGAGGCCTGATGAGGGGCACCGGGGAGCTGTTTTTT.

V gene TRBV5-1 combines with J gene TRBJ1-6; possible D gene TRBD1, 6 bases. V was shortened by 4 bases and J by 4 bases, with 12 bases between the two germline ends. Germline loops: CDR1 SGHRS, CDR2 YFSETQ. The CDR3 contains 15 residues. The DNA for the CDR3 is TGCGCCAGCAGCCCCCGGACAGAATATAATTCACCCCTCCACTTT. The encoded protein is CASSPRTEYNSPLHF. Filled out from reference TRBV5-1 and TRBJ1-6, the complete variable domain reads KAGVTQTPRYLIKTRGQQVTLSCSPISGHRSVSWYQQTPGQGLQFLFEYFSETQRNKGNFPGRFSGRQFSNSRSEMNVSTLELGDSALYLCASSPRTEYNSPLHFGNGTRLTVT.

The chain combines TRBV19 with TRBJ1-2; 8 bases line up with TRBD1. The germline V gene encodes CDR1 LNHDA and CDR2 SQIVND (reference sequence). The CDR3 loop spans 15 amino acids. Unmatched junction bases numbered 7, after V lost 1 base and J lost 6 bases. In DNA form, the CDR3 reads TGTGCCAGTAGTATAGCTTCAGGGGGCATCGATGGCTACACCTTC. It encodes CASSIASGGIDGYTF.

This clone was recorded once. J is TRBJ2-4 and V is TRBV6-5; 14 nucleotides line up with TRBD2. With V trimmed by 8 bases and J by 6 bases, 3 bases remained unmatched. Germline V gives CDR1 MNHEY, CDR2 SVGAGI. The CDR3 runs to 14 residues. The DNA of the CDR3 is TGTGCCAGCGGGACTAGCGGGGGAGGAAACATTCAGTACTTC. Amino acid sequence: CASGTSGGGNIQYF.

The genes are TRBV28 and TRBJ1-4, with D possibly TRBD1 on 5 matching bases. Germline assignment: CDR1 MDHEN and CDR2 SYDVKM. This CDR3 region has 15 residues. V lost 4 bases and J lost 8, with 17 bases in between. The CDR3 nucleotides are TGTGCCAGCAGTTCCCCCCTGGGGGGAGGGGAAAAACTGTTTTTT. This sequence encodes CASSSPLGGGEKLFF.

The gene calls are TRBV7-2 and TRBJ2-1, with 12 nucleotides matching TRBD2. The CDR3 is 15 residues long. CDR1 is SGHTA, CDR2 FQGNSA, per germline. J gave up 9 bases and V 4 bases, and 7 bases lay outside the gene matches. CDR3 sequence (DNA): TGTGCCAGCAGCTCCCGACTAGCGGGAGACGCTGAGCAGTTCTTC. Translating it yields CASSSRLAGDAEQFF.

This clone was observed a handful of times. The chain couples TRBV10-3 to TRBJ2-2; D might be TRBD1 (6 bases). This CDR3 region has 13 residues. Trimming left V 2 bases short and J 7 bases short, with 8 bases between. The V gene's germline CDR1 is ENHRY and CDR2 SYGVKD. CDR3 sequence: CAISEGGNGELFF. The CDR3 nucleotides read TGTGCCATCAGTGAGGGGGGCAACGGGGAGCTGTTTTTT.

The rearrangement links TRBV5-1 to TRBJ2-7; 9 positions match TRBD1. Germline assignment: CDR1 SGHRS and CDR2 YFSETQ. Trimming took 1 base from V and 2 from J; bases not matched to a gene: 4. The CDR3 has 15 residues. CDR3 sequence reads: CASSLSGTGTYEQYF. The CDR3 DNA sequence: TGCGCCAGCAGCTTGTCCGGGACAGGGACCTACGAGCAGTACTTC.

The J gene is TRBJ2-3, the V gene TRBV20-1; tentative D call: TRBD1 (5 bases). The CDR3 sequence is 17 residues long. Per germline, CDR1 DFQATT and CDR2 SNEGSKA (reference sequence). Trimming stripped 3 bases from V and 4 bases from J, with 23 bases between. The DNA for the CDR3 is TGCAGTGCTAGTCGGTTAAGTAGGGGCCCCCGCCCAGATACGCAGTATTTT. Translated: CSASRLSRGPRPDTQYF.

The chain combines TRBV11-2 with TRBJ1-5, with TRBD1 identical over 9 bases. V lost 5 bases to trimming and J lost 7 bases; unmatched junction nucleotides: 6. The CDR3 covers 14 residues. CDR1 and CDR2 (germline): SGHAT, FQNNGV. The CDR3 region has the DNA TGTGCCAGCAGCCCGACAGGGGGTTCACAGCCCCAGCATTTT. Its translation: CASSPTGGSQPQHF. The full variable domain, in which reference TRBV11-2 and TRBJ1-5 provide the parts outside the CDR3, is EAGVAQSPRYKIIEKRQSVAFWCNPISGHATLYWYQQILGQGPKLLIQFQNNGVVDDSQLPKDRFSAERLKGVDSTLKIQPAKLEDSAVYLCASSPTGGSQPQHFGDGTRLSIL.

J is TRBJ2-7 and V is TRBV4-1; D gene ambiguous. Trimming cost V 1 base and J 5 bases, with 9 bases left between them. The CDR3 sequence is 13 residues long. CDR1 MGHRA and CDR2 YSYEKL come from the germline V gene. CDR3 sequence (DNA): TGCGCCAGCAGCCAAGCTCCTCTCCACGAGCAGTACTTC. Amino acids: CASSQAPLHEQYF.

The chain is built from TRBV7-2 and TRBJ2-3; 9 bases line up with TRBD1. The germline V gene has CDR1 SGHTA and CDR2 FQGNSA. The CDR3 sequence is 15 residues long. V shed 5 bases and J 2 bases; nucleotides not matched to a gene: 5. The CDR3 sequence: CASSLDRGATDTQYF. The CDR3 DNA sequence: TGTGCCAGCAGCCTCGACAGGGGGGCCACAGATACGCAGTATTTT.

The chain recombines TRBV9 with TRBJ1-4, with D perhaps TRBD1 (5 bases). This CDR3 region has 14 residues. The germline CDR1 and CDR2 sequences are SGDLS and YYNGEE. The V and J ends lost 3 bases and 8 bases respectively, with 14 bases between them. The chain's CDR3 is CASSAGGVGEKLFF. CDR3 nucleotide sequence: TGTGCCAGCAGCGCGGGGGGAGTGGGCGAAAAACTGTTTTTT.

J is TRBJ2-3 and V is TRBV30; TRBD2 aligns across 7 bases. From germline, CDR1 is GTSNPN and CDR2 SVGIG (reference sequence). The CDR3 extends over 17 amino acids. V was pared by 3 bases and J by 6 bases, with 18 bases of the junction left unmatched. The CDR3 spells CAWSLGFVGGNTDTQYF. The CDR3 nucleotides are TGTGCCTGGAGCCTTGGATTCGTGGGGGGGAACACGGATACGCAGTATTTT.

The V gene is TRBV5-1, the J gene TRBJ1-1; 9 nucleotides line up with TRBD1. The CDR3 has 15 residues. J lost 1 base, V lost 1 base, and 2 bases had no gene match. Germline CDR1 and CDR2: SGHRS and YFSETQ. The CDR3 DNA reads as TGCGCCAGCAGCTTGAGACAGGGGGGGAACACTGAAGCTTTCTTT. Its translation: CASSLRQGGNTEAFF. The full variable domain, rest sourced from reference TRBV5-1 and TRBJ1-1, is KAGVTQTPRYLIKTRGQQVTLSCSPISGHRSVSWYQQTPGQGLQFLFEYFSETQRNKGNFPGRFSGRQFSNSRSEMNVSTLELGDSALYLCASSLRQGGNTEAFFGQGTRLTVV.

The chain combines TRBV29-1 with TRBJ2-7, with D tentatively TRBD2 (5 bases). In germline, CDR1 is SQVTM, CDR2 ANQGSEA. The V gene lost 2 bases and the J gene lost 5 bases, with 19 bases spanning the gap. This CDR3 comprises 15 residues. CDR3 DNA sequence: TGCAGCGTTGAACCGACGGACTCCCCCGGCGACGAGCAGTACTTC. The encoded protein is CSVEPTDSPGDEQYF.

This chain joins TRBV5-1 and TRBJ2-5; 8 bases map to TRBD1. The CDR3 has 15 amino acids. Trimming at V came to 0 bases and at J to 3 bases, leaving 4 bases not matched to a gene. Germline values: CDR1 SGHRS, CDR2 YFSETQ. The CDR3 here is CASSLDQGAKETQYF. DNA for the CDR3: TGCGCCAGCAGCTTGGACCAGGGGGCAAAAGAGACCCAGTACTTC.

Here the CDR3 DNA reads TGTGCCAGCAGCCAAGAGAGTAAGGGGGCAGGTAGGGAGACCCAGTACTTC. This codes for CASSQESKGAGRETQYF. V gene TRBV3-1 (or the pseudogene TRBV3-2) combines with J gene TRBJ2-5; TRBD1 matches at 7 bases. From germline, CDR1 is LGHDT and CDR2 YNNKEL (reference sequence). Trimming removed 0 bases from V and 5 bases from J; junction bases left unmatched: 12. This CDR3 spans 17 amino acids.

The chain couples TRBV5-1 to TRBJ2-5; 7 bases match TRBD1. The CDR3 is made up of 13 amino acids. Looked up from germline, CDR1 is SGHRS and CDR2 is YFSETQ. The junction had 4 bases not matched to a gene; V was cut back by 4 bases and J by 4 bases. Here the CDR3 reads CASSGQAGETQYF. As DNA, the CDR3 is TGCGCCAGCAGCGGACAGGCCGGAGAGACCCAGTACTTC.

The chain couples TRBV6-5 to TRBJ2-1; 7 bases are shared with TRBD2. Germline V CDR1 and CDR2: MNHEY, SVGAGI. The V and J ends lost 8 bases and 6 bases, in that order; junction bases with no gene match: 10. The length of the CDR3 is 14 residues. The CDR3 reads CASGGGTSRNEQFF. The CDR3, as DNA: TGTGCCAGCGGGGGAGGGACCTCCCGCAATGAGCAGTTCTTC.

The V and J genes are TRBV18 and TRBJ1-5; maybe TRBD1 (6 bases). Germline CDR1 reads KGHSH; CDR2 reads LQKENI. The V end lost 5 bases, the J end lost 0 bases, and 14 bases lay between the germline ends. The CDR3 runs 16 residues. DNA for the CDR3: TGTGCCAGCTCATCAAACAGGGACCCTAGCAATCAGCCCCAGCATTTT. Protein: CASSSNRDPSNQPQHF.